This TCR beta chain was captured by sequencing in a study of blood T cell repertoires in COVID-19. Turning to the study itself: Sites in the United States, Italy and Spain provided acute and convalescent COVID-19 samples. Sample material is recorded as cDNA or gDNA derived from T cells, B-cell-depleted T cells, or PBMCs.

The CDR3 is made up of 14 amino acids. V was clipped by 0 bases and J by 3 bases; unmatched bases: 0. From germline, CDR1 is SGHAT and CDR2 FQNNGV. Methods used by the authors: Using reference gene primer amplification, nucleated cell counts were estimated. Only in-frame clones appear in the TCRdb table, and some are missing; sequencing was by immunoSEQ multiplex PCR. The DNA gave D and trimming, while V, J and clone size come from that table. The top ten hold about 26% of the sample, which has 25,000 to 35,000 clones, about 91% seen once. The origin of this receptor is a man of 80 years or more with acute or convalescent COVID-19. The chain is built from TRBV11-2 and TRBJ2-3, with TRBD1 matching 7 bases. The sequencing sample was made of peripheral blood. CDR3 amino acids: CASSLDRGTDTQYF. In nucleotides, the CDR3 is TGTGCCAGCAGCTTAGACAGGGGGACAGATACGCAGTATTTT.